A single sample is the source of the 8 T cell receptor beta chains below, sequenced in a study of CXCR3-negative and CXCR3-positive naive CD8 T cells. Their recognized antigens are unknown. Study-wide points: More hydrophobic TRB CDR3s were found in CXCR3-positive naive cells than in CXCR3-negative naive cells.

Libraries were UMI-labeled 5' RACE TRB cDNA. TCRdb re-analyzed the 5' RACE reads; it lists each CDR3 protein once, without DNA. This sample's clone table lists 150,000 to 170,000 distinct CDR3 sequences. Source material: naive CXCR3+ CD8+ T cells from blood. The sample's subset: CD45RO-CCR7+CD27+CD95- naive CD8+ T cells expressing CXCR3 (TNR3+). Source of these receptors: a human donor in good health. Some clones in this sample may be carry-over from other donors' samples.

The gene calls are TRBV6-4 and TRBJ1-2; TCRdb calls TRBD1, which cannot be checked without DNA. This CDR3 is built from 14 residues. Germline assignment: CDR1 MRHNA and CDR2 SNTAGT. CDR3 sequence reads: CASSEFAGIYGYTF.

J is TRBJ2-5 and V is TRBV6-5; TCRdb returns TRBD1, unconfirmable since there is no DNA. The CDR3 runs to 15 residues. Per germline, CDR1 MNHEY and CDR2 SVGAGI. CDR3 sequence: CASSYQKGQQETQYF.

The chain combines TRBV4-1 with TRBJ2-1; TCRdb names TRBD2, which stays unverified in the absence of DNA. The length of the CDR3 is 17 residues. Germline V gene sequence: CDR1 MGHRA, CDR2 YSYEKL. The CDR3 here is CASSHTIAGGRNNEQFF.

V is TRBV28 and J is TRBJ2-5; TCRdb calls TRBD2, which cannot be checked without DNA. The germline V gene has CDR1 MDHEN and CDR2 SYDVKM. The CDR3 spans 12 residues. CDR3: CASSKGVWTQYF.

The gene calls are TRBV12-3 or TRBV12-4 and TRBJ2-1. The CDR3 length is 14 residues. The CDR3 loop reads CASIPACVLGEQFF.

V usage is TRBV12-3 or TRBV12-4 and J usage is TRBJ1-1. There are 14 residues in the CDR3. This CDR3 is CASSLGGQRYEAFF.

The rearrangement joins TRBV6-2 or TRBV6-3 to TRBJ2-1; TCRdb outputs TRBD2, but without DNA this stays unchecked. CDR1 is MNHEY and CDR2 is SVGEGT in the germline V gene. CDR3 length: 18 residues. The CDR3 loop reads CASSIGTSGNGYHNEQFF.

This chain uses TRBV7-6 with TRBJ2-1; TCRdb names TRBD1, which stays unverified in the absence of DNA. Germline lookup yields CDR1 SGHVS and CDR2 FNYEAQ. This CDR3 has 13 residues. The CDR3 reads CASSSGGRNEQFF.